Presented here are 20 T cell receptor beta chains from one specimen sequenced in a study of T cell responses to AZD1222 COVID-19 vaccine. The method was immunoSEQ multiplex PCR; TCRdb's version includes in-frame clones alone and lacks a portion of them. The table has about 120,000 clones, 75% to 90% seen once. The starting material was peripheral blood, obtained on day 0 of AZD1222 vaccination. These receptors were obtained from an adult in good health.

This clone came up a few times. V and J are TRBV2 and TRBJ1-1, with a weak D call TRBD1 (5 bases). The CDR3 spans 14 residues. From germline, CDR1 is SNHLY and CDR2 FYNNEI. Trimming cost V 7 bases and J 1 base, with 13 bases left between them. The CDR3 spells CASTPGGENTEAFF. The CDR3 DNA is TGTGCCAGCACCCCGGGGGGAGAGAACACTGAAGCTTTCTTT.

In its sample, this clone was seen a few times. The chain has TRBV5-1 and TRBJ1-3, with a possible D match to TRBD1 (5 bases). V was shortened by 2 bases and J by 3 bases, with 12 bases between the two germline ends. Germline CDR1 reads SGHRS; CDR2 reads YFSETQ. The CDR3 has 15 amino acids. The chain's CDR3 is CASSFEGNGGNTIYF. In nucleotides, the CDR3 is TGCGCCAGCAGCTTTGAGGGGAACGGTGGAAACACCATATATTTT.

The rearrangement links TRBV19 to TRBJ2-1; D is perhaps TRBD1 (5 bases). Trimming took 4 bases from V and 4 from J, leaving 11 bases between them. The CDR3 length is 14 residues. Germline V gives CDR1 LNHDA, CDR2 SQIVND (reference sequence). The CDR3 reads CASSSLGAYNEQFF. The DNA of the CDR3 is TGTGCCAGTAGTAGTCTAGGGGCTTACAATGAGCAGTTCTTC.

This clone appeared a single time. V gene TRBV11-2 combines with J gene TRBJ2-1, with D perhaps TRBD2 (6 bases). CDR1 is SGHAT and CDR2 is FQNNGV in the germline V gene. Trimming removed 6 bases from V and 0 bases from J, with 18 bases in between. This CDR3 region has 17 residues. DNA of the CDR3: TGTGCCAGCAGTCCCATCCGGGGGACCCGCTCCTACAATGAGCAGTTCTTC. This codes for CASSPIRGTRSYNEQFF.

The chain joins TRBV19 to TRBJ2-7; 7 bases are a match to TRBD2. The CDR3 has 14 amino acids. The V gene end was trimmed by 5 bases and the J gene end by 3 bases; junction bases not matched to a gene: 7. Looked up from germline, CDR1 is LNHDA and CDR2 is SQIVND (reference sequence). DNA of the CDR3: TGTGCCAGTAGTGGGCCCGGGACTAACTACGAGCAGTACTTC. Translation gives CASSGPGTNYEQYF.

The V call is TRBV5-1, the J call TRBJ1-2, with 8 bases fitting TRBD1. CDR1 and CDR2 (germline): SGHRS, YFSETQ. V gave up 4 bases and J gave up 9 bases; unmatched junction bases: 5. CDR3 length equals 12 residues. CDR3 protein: CASSGQGQSYTF. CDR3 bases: TGCGCCAGCAGCGGACAGGGTCAAAGCTACACCTTC. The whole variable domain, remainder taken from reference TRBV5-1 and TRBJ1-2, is KAGVTQTPRYLIKTRGQQVTLSCSPISGHRSVSWYQQTPGQGLQFLFEYFSETQRNKGNFPGRFSGRQFSNSRSEMNVSTLELGDSALYLCASSGQGQSYTFGSGTRLTVV.

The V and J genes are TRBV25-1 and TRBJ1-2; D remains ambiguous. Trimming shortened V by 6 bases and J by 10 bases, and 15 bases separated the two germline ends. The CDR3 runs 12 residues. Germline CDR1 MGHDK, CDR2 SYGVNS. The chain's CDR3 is CASRSSTLPYTF. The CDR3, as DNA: TGTGCCAGCAGATCCTCGACCCTCCCCTACACCTTC.

The CDR3 DNA follows: TGTGCCAGCAGTGTAGATTTCTACGAGCAGTACTTC. It codes for CASSVDFYEQYF. This rearrangement joins TRBV2 to TRBJ2-7; no clear D gene. This CDR3 spans 12 amino acids. V was clipped by 4 bases and J by 3 bases, with 7 bases between them. Germline V gene data show CDR1 as SNHLY and CDR2 as FYNNEI.

The CDR3 DNA reads as TGTGCCAGCAGCCCCCGGACTAGCGGGATGGCCTACGAGCAGTACTTC. Encoded protein: CASSPRTSGMAYEQYF. The chain couples TRBV9 to TRBJ2-7, with 12 bases aligning to TRBD2. This CDR3 spans 16 amino acids. The germline V gene has CDR1 SGDLS and CDR2 YYNGEE. V lost 4 bases to trimming and J lost 2 bases; unmatched junction nucleotides: 7. The whole variable domain, filled in from reference TRBV9 and TRBJ2-7, reads DSGVTQTPKHLITATGQRVTLRCSPRSGDLSVYWYQQSLDQGLQFLIQYYNGEERAKGNILERFSAQQFPDLHSELNLSSLELGDSALYFCASSPRTSGMAYEQYFGPGTRLTVT.

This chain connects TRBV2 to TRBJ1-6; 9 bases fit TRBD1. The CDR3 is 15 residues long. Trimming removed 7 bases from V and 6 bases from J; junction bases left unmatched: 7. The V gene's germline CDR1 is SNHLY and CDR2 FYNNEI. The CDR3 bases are TGTGCCAGCACGGGACAGGGAGGTCTTAATTCACCCCTCCACTTT. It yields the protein CASTGQGGLNSPLHF.

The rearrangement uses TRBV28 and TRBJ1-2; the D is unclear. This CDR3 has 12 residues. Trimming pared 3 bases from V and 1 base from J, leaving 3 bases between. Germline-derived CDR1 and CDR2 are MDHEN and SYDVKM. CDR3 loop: CASSLDNYGYTF. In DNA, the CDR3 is TGTGCCAGCAGTTTGGATAACTATGGCTACACCTTC.

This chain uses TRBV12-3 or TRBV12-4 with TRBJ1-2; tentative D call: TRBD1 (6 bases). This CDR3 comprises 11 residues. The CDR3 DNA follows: TGTCCCGAGCCCAACAGGGCCTACTACACCTTC. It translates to CPEPNRAYYTF.

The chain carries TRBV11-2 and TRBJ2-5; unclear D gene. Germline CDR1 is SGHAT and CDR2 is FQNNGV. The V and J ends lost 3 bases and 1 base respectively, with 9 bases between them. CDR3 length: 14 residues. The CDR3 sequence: CASSFNSGQETQYF. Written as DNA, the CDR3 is TGTGCCAGCAGCTTCAACTCCGGCCAAGAGACCCAGTACTTC. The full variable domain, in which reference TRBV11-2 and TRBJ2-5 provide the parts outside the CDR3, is EAGVAQSPRYKIIEKRQSVAFWCNPISGHATLYWYQQILGQGPKLLIQFQNNGVVDDSQLPKDRFSAERLKGVDSTLKIQPAKLEDSAVYLCASSFNSGQETQYFGPGTRLLVL.

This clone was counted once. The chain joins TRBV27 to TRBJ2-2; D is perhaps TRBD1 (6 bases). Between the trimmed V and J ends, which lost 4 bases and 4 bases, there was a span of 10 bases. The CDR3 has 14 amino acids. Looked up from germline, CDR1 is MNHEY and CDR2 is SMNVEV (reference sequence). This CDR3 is CASSWGQSTGELFF. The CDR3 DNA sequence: TGTGCCAGCAGTTGGGGGCAGAGCACCGGGGAGCTGTTTTTT.

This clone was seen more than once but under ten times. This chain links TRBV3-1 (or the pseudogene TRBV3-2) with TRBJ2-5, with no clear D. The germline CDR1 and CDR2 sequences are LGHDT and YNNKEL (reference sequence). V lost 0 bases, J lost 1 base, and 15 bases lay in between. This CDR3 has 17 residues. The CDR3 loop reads CASSQDLNSGCQETQYF. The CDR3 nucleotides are TGTGCCAGCAGCCAAGATCTTAATTCCGGTTGCCAAGAGACCCAGTACTTC.

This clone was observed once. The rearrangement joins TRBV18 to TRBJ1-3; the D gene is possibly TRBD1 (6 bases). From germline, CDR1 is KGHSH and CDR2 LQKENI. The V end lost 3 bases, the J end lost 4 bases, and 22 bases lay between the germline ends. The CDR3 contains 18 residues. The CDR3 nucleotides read TGTGCCAGCTCACCCCAATCTACGACAGGTCGTTTGGGAAACACCATATATTTT. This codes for CASSPQSTTGRLGNTIYF.

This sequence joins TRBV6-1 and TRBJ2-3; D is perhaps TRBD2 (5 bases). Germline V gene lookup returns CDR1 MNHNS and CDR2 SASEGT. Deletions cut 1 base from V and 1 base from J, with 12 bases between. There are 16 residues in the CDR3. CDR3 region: CASSEVEGLGTDTQYF. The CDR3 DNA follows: TGTGCCAGCAGTGAAGTTGAGGGTCTGGGCACAGATACGCAGTATTTT.

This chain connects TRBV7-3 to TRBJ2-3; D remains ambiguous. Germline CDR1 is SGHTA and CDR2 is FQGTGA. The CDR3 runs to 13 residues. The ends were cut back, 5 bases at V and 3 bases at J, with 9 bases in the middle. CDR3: CASSPTRTDTQYF. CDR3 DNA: TGTGCCAGCAGCCCCACGAGAACAGATACGCAGTATTTT.

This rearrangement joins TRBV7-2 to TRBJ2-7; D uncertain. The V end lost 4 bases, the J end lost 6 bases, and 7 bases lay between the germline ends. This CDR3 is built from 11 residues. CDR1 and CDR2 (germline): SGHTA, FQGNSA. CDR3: CASSSLAEQYF. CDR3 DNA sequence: TGTGCCAGCAGCTCCCTCGCCGAGCAGTACTTC.

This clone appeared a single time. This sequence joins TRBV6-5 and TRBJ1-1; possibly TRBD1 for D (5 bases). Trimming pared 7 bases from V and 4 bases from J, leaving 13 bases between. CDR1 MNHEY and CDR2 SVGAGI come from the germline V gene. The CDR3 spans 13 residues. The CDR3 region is CASNSGWGTEAFF. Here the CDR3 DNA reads TGTGCCAGCAACTCAGGGTGGGGCACTGAAGCTTTCTTT.